The T cell receptor beta chain described here comes from a study of Tregs in tolerant kidney transplant recipients. Overall study results and limits: This study did not directly address biological reproducibility. Expanding Tregs on activated donor B cells appeared to best identify donor-specific TCRbeta clones. Validation in larger populations is needed because few patients were studied.

Regarding this clone: Antigen: not known.

Assay: immunoSEQ multiplex PCR; the TCRdb copy retains only in-frame clones and omits some. The sample has 92,000 or so clones, just over 90% seen once; the top ten hold roughly 5%. CD4+CD25+CD127- Tregs, CD4+CD25- non-Tregs, CD4 and CD8 cells were sorted. The germline gives CDR1 MNHNY, CDR2 SVGAGI (reference sequence). The CDR3 consists of 16 residues. Deletions cut 2 bases from V and 1 base from J, with 12 bases between. The V call is TRBV6-6, the J call TRBJ1-5; D may be TRBD1 (6 bases). Sequencing used CD8+ T cells from blood. This clonotype was sampled from a human donor in good health. The CDR3 spells CASSYVRGPSNQPQHF. CDR3 coding DNA: TGTGCCAGCAGTTACGTCCGGGGGCCGAGCAATCAGCCCCAGCATTTT.